Following are 23 T cell receptor beta chains from one sample sequenced in a study of blood T cell repertoires in COVID-19. Data came from immunoSEQ multiplex PCR; TCRdb stores just in-frame clones and leaves some out. This repertoire shows 100,000 to 150,000 clones, 85% to 90% found once; its top ten account for more than 6.5%. Sample: peripheral blood. The origin of the receptors is a man of 80 years or more with active or convalescent COVID-19.

The J gene is TRBJ2-1, the V gene TRBV4-3; D gene ambiguous. The germline V and J ends were trimmed by 0 bases and 4 bases, with 7 bases remaining between them. The CDR3 totals 14 residues. Germline loops: CDR1 LGHNA, CDR2 YSLEER. Here the CDR3 reads CASSQDFNYNEQFF. The DNA for the CDR3 is TGCGCCAGCAGCCAAGATTTCAATTACAATGAGCAGTTCTTC.

The chain combines TRBV28 with TRBJ1-4; 10 nucleotides line up with TRBD1. The CDR3 spans 15 residues. Germline V lookup: CDR1 MDHEN, CDR2 SYDVKM. V lost 5 bases and J lost 6; bases outside the gene matches: 6. CDR3 sequence (DNA): TGTGCCAGCAGTCCCATGACAGGGGGCGATGAAAAACTGTTTTTT. Translation: CASSPMTGGDEKLFF.

J is TRBJ2-7 and V is TRBV6-2 or TRBV6-3; no firm D call. This CDR3 has 16 amino acids. Germline V gene sequence: CDR1 MNHEY, CDR2 SVGEGT. Trimming stripped 3 bases from V and 0 bases from J, with 15 bases between. The CDR3 DNA follows: TGTGCCAGCAGTTATGGTGCTAGAAGTTTCTCCTACGAGCAGTACTTC. Translated, it gives CASSYGARSFSYEQYF.

The V and J genes are TRBV25-1 and TRBJ1-4; 10 bases map to TRBD1. CDR3 size: 14 residues. Germline V gene data show CDR1 as MGHDK and CDR2 as SYGVNS. The junction had 3 bases not matched to a gene; V was cut back by 5 bases and J by 6 bases. As DNA, the CDR3 is TGTGCCAGCAGTTCGACAGGGGGCGATGAAAAACTGTTTTTT. This encodes CASSSTGGDEKLFF.

The rearrangement links TRBV19 to TRBJ1-5; the D is unclear. V lost 6 bases and J lost 0, with 18 bases in between. This CDR3 is 17 amino acids long. From germline, CDR1 is LNHDA and CDR2 SQIVND (reference sequence). The CDR3 is CASRDYGSPGSNQPQHF. As DNA, the CDR3 is TGTGCCAGTAGAGATTATGGTTCCCCCGGTAGCAATCAGCCCCAGCATTTT.

The V and J genes are TRBV2 and TRBJ2-1; D is perhaps TRBD1 (5 bases). CDR3 length equals 15 residues. The V and J ends lost 1 base and 1 base respectively, with 8 bases between them. Germline V gene sequence: CDR1 SNHLY, CDR2 FYNNEI. The CDR3 loop is CASSEVGESYNEQFF. CDR3 coding DNA: TGTGCCAGCAGTGAAGTAGGGGAATCCTACAATGAGCAGTTCTTC.

DNA of the CDR3: TGCGCCAGCAGCTTACCGGGACAGGGCTACGAGCAGTACTTC. Encoded protein: CASSLPGQGYEQYF. The chain combines TRBV5-1 with TRBJ2-7, with TRBD1 matching over 9 bases. With V trimmed by 2 bases and J by 3 bases, 3 bases remained unmatched. Germline V gene data show CDR1 as SGHRS and CDR2 as YFSETQ. CDR3 length equals 14 residues.

V gene TRBV19 combines with J gene TRBJ2-1, with D perhaps matching TRBD1 (6 bases). V was pared by 7 bases and J by 0 bases, with 10 bases between. The germline gives CDR1 LNHDA, CDR2 SQIVND (reference sequence). The CDR3 totals 14 residues. The CDR3 coding sequence is TGTGCCAGTACCACAGGGAGCTCCTACAATGAGCAGTTCTTC. It encodes CASTTGSSYNEQFF.

The rearrangement joins TRBV5-5 to TRBJ2-2; unclear D gene. Germline V gene data show CDR1 as SGHKS and CDR2 as YYEKEE (reference sequence). This CDR3 comprises 14 residues. V lost 0 bases and J 3 bases, leaving 6 bases between the germline ends. In nucleotides, the CDR3 is TGTGCCAGCAGCTTGGGTCTCGACACCGGGGAGCTGTTTTTT. The encoded protein is CASSLGLDTGELFF.

This chain joins TRBV19 and TRBJ2-3, with a possible D match to TRBD2 (5 bases). The CDR3 is 15 residues long. Trimming left V 4 bases short and J 0 bases short, with 11 bases between. The germline V gene has CDR1 LNHDA and CDR2 SQIVND (reference sequence). The DNA for the CDR3 is TGTGCCAGTAGTAACTTCCGGGGTAGCACAGATACGCAGTATTTT. This encodes CASSNFRGSTDTQYF.

The rearrangement links TRBV7-3 to TRBJ2-2, with 7 positions matching TRBD2. After removal of 8 bases from V and 7 bases from J, the junction contained 13 bases not matched to a gene. From germline, CDR1 is SGHTA and CDR2 FQGTGA. The CDR3 contains 15 residues. DNA of the CDR3: TGTGCCAGCGCCCCTGGTGGGAGGGCCATCGGGGAGCTGTTTTTT. Its translation is CASAPGGRAIGELFF.

V and J are TRBV5-5 and TRBJ2-6; TRBD1 aligns across 9 bases. This CDR3 has 16 amino acids. Germline V gene data show CDR1 as SGHKS and CDR2 as YYEKEE (reference sequence). The V and J ends lost 2 bases and 2 bases, in that order; junction bases with no gene match: 2. Written as DNA, the CDR3 is TGTGCCAGCAGCTTTCGACAGGGGGCTGGGGCCAACGTCCTGACTTTC. Encoded protein: CASSFRQGAGANVLTF.

In DNA, the CDR3 is TGTGCCAGCAGCTTAGGGGGCGCCGGCTATGGCTACACCTTC. It translates to CASSLGGAGYGYTF. J is TRBJ1-2 and V is TRBV5-6; 7 bases line up with TRBD1. Germline CDR1 and CDR2: SGHDT and YYEEEE. The CDR3 contains 14 residues. After removal of 2 bases from V and 4 bases from J, the junction contained 5 bases not matched to a gene. The full variable domain, completed using reference TRBV5-6 and TRBJ1-2, is DAGVTQSPTHLIKTRGQQVTLRCSPKSGHDTVSWYQQALGQGPQFIFQYYEEEERQRGNFPDRFSGHQFPNYSSELNVNALLLGDSALYLCASSLGGAGYGYTFGSGTRLTVV.

The J gene is TRBJ2-7, the V gene TRBV24-1; 10 bases are shared with TRBD2. This CDR3 has 17 amino acids. Germline V gene data show CDR1 as KGHDR and CDR2 as SFDVKD. V lost 2 bases to trimming and J lost 2 bases; unmatched junction nucleotides: 8. The CDR3 region is CATSDSGGTSVTYEQYF. The CDR3 DNA reads TGTGCCACCAGTGATTCAGGCGGGACTAGCGTAACCTACGAGCAGTACTTC.

This rearrangement joins TRBV3-1 (or the pseudogene TRBV3-2) to TRBJ2-1; D is possibly TRBD1 (6 bases). Germline V gene sequence: CDR1 LGHDT, CDR2 YNNKEL (reference sequence). The CDR3 length is 15 residues. V lost 5 bases to trimming and J lost 0 bases, with 11 bases between them. The CDR3 sequence: CASSTGQNSYNEQFF. Written as DNA, the CDR3 is TGTGCCAGCAGCACGGGACAAAACTCCTACAATGAGCAGTTCTTC.

V gene TRBV11-2 combines with J gene TRBJ1-2; possibly TRBD1 for D (5 bases). This CDR3 has 18 amino acids. Germline loops: CDR1 SGHAT, CDR2 FQNNGV. Trimming pared 1 base from V and 2 bases from J, leaving 20 bases between. CDR3 region: CASSLVREQGRRNYGYTF. In nucleotides, the CDR3 is TGTGCCAGCAGCTTAGTTCGGGAGCAGGGTAGAAGGAACTATGGCTACACCTTC.

This sequence joins TRBV6-2 or TRBV6-3 and TRBJ2-2; D uncertain. V lost 5 bases to trimming and J lost 11 bases, with 18 bases between them. From germline, CDR1 is MNHEY and CDR2 SVGEGT. This CDR3 is built from 14 residues. As DNA, the CDR3 is TGTGCCAGCAGTCCCTTCACAGATTCCTTAGAGCTGTTTTTT. Translated, it gives CASSPFTDSLELFF.

The chain has TRBV18 and TRBJ1-6, with a weak D call TRBD1 (6 bases). Trimming cost V 10 bases and J 9 bases, with 19 bases left between them. The CDR3 runs to 14 residues. From germline, CDR1 is KGHSH and CDR2 LQKENI. CDR3 coding DNA: TGTGCCACCGCAACAGGGAGTAGGAGTTCACCCCTCCACTTT. It codes for CATATGSRSSPLHF.

The rearrangement links TRBV6-1 to TRBJ1-2, with TRBD1 matching over 7 bases. The CDR3 is made up of 15 amino acids. Per germline, CDR1 MNHNS and CDR2 SASEGT. V was pared by 3 bases and J by 2 bases, with 6 bases of the junction left unmatched. The CDR3 is CASSDPGTANYGYTF. The CDR3 nucleotides read TGTGCCAGCAGTGACCCCGGGACAGCGAACTATGGCTACACCTTC.

The V gene is TRBV5-1, the J gene TRBJ2-5; the D is unclear. The CDR3 consists of 11 residues. Germline lookup yields CDR1 SGHRS and CDR2 YFSETQ. Trimming took 2 bases from V and 3 from J, leaving 2 bases between them. The CDR3, as DNA: TGCGCCAGCAGCTTCAAAGAGACCCAGTACTTC. Its translation is CASSFKETQYF.

Turning to this clone: Other DNA sequences of this sample code for an identical CDR3. The V call is TRBV5-1, the J call TRBJ1-1; D might be TRBD1 (5 bases). Germline V CDR1 and CDR2: SGHRS, YFSETQ. The V gene lost 4 bases and the J gene lost 1 base, with 11 bases spanning the gap. There are 14 residues in the CDR3. The CDR3 is CASSRTGQNTEAFF. Written as DNA, the CDR3 is TGCGCCAGCAGCCGAACCGGACAGAACACTGAAGCTTTCTTT.

This clone was recorded at least ten times. V is TRBV5-1 and J is TRBJ1-1; 8 bases fit TRBD1. The CDR3 is 14 amino acids. The germline V gene has CDR1 SGHRS and CDR2 YFSETQ. After removal of 4 bases from V and 4 bases from J, the junction contained 6 bases not matched to a gene. The CDR3 is CASSRDRRGTEAFF. Written as DNA, the CDR3 is TGCGCCAGCAGCCGGGACAGGAGGGGCACTGAAGCTTTCTTT.

At least ten counts were recorded for this clone. This chain uses TRBV7-8 with TRBJ1-1; D is possibly TRBD1 (6 bases). The V gene's germline CDR1 is SGHVS and CDR2 FQNEAQ. The V and J ends lost 5 bases and 5 bases respectively, with 30 bases between them. CDR3 length equals 19 residues. As DNA, the CDR3 is TGTGCCAGCAGCGCACGTTTACCTTTCTCGAGACAGGTCGGTACTGAAGCTTTCTTT. This encodes CASSARLPFSRQVGTEAFF. Combining the CDR3 with reference TRBV7-8 and TRBJ1-1 gives the whole variable domain GAGVSQSPRYKVAKRGQDVALRCDPISGHVSLFWYQQALGQGPEFLTYFQNEAQLDKSGLPSDRFFAERPEGSVSTLKIQRTQQEDSAVYLCASSARLPFSRQVGTEAFFGQGTRLTVV.